The rows below give T cell receptor beta chains drawn from one sample of a study of blood T cell repertoires in COVID-19. Profiling relied on immunoSEQ multiplex PCR, and the TCRdb table lists in-frame clones only, not all of them. The table shows around 55,000 clones, with roughly 85% occurring only once. Sequencing input: peripheral blood. The source is a human donor in a cohort sampled during active COVID-19. CDR3s include the opening cysteine and the closing phenylalanine or tryptophan. The D gene is left open where the match is weak. Part of the rows lack a size; the others show once, few, many or a class for expanded clones.

v_gene: TRBV18
abundance: -
j_gene: TRBJ2-1
d_gene: TRBD2
CDR3nt: TGTGCCAGCTCACCACCCTCCGGGACTAGCGGGACGAATGAGCAGTTCTTC
CDR3aa: CASSPPSGTSGTNEQFF

v_gene: TRBV5-1
abundance: -
j_gene: TRBJ1-2
d_gene: -
CDR3nt: TGCGCCAGCAGACCCGGGACAAGGGATGGCTACACCTTC
CDR3aa: CASRPGTRDGYTF

v_gene: TRBV6-2/TRBV6-3
abundance: -
j_gene: TRBJ2-5
d_gene: TRBD2
CDR3nt: TGTGCCAGCAGTCCGGGAGGGCGCCGGTCCCAGTACTTC
CDR3aa: CASSPGGRRSQYF

v_gene: TRBV28
abundance: -
j_gene: TRBJ2-1
d_gene: -
CDR3nt: TGTGCCAGCAGCCCCGGCCGTCCAACACCTAGCTCCTACAATGAGCAGTTCTTC
CDR3aa: CASSPGRPTPSSYNEQFF

v_gene: TRBV28
abundance: -
j_gene: TRBJ2-7
d_gene: TRBD2
CDR3nt: TGTGCCAGCAGTTTCGAACTAGCGATGAACTACGAGCAGTACTTC
CDR3aa: CASSFELAMNYEQYF

v_gene: TRBV18
abundance: -
j_gene: TRBJ2-2
d_gene: TRBD1
CDR3nt: TGTGCCAGCTCACCACCCGACAGGGGCACCGGGGAGCTGTTTTTT
CDR3aa: CASSPPDRGTGELFF

v_gene: TRBV27
abundance: -
j_gene: TRBJ2-7
d_gene: TRBD2
CDR3nt: TGTGCCAGCAACTCACGACTAGCGCGACCCTCCTACGAGCAGTACTTC
CDR3aa: CASNSRLARPSYEQYF

v_gene: TRBV14
abundance: -
j_gene: TRBJ2-7
d_gene: -
CDR3nt: TGTGCCAGCAGCCACCTTGAAAAGGGGCCCTACGAGCAGTACTTC
CDR3aa: CASSHLEKGPYEQYF

v_gene: TRBV15
abundance: -
j_gene: TRBJ2-1
d_gene: -
CDR3nt: TGTGCCACCAGCAGAGGCCGTAGCGGACGCTCCTACAATGAGCAGTTCTTC
CDR3aa: CATSRGRSGRSYNEQFF

v_gene: TRBV29-1
abundance: -
j_gene: TRBJ2-7
d_gene: -
CDR3nt: TGCAGCGCAGTGGGTAGCGGACACATTTCCTACGAGCAGTACTTC
CDR3aa: CSAVGSGHISYEQYF

v_gene: TRBV10-3
abundance: -
j_gene: TRBJ1-5
d_gene: -
CDR3nt: TGTGCCATCAGTGAGTCGAAAGTGACAGGTCCTAGCAATCAGCCCCAGCATTTT
CDR3aa: CAISESKVTGPSNQPQHF

v_gene: TRBV7-2
abundance: -
j_gene: TRBJ2-5
d_gene: -
CDR3nt: TGTGCCAGCAGCTTAGAGGCTGGCGGGGAGACCCAGTACTTC
CDR3aa: CASSLEAGGETQYF

v_gene: TRBV12-3/TRBV12-4
abundance: -
j_gene: TRBJ1-4
d_gene: -
CDR3nt: TGTGCCAGCAGTTCGGGTAATGAAAAACTGTTTTTT
CDR3aa: CASSSGNEKLFF

v_gene: TRBV6-5
abundance: -
j_gene: TRBJ2-7
d_gene: -
CDR3nt: TGTGCCAGCAGTTACTCGGTACTAAACTACGAGCAGTACTTC
CDR3aa: CASSYSVLNYEQYF

v_gene: TRBV11-2
abundance: once
j_gene: TRBJ1-4
d_gene: -
CDR3nt: TGTGCCAGCAGCTTGGCGGGATCGGCAACTAATGAAAAACTGTTTTTT
CDR3aa: CASSLAGSATNEKLFF

v_gene: TRBV6-5
abundance: -
j_gene: TRBJ1-1
d_gene: -
CDR3nt: TGTGCCAGCAGTTACGGGAGACAGGTGAACACTGAAGCTTTCTTT
CDR3aa: CASSYGRQVNTEAFF

v_gene: TRBV7-8
abundance: -
j_gene: TRBJ2-7
d_gene: TRBD1
CDR3nt: TGTGCCAGCAGCTTGGGACAGCGAATCTACGAGCAGTACTTC
CDR3aa: CASSLGQRIYEQYF

v_gene: TRBV10-2
abundance: -
j_gene: TRBJ2-3
d_gene: TRBD2
CDR3nt: TGCGCCAGCAGGTTAGCGGGAGAAGATACGCAGTATTTT
CDR3aa: CASRLAGEDTQYF

v_gene: TRBV28
abundance: few
j_gene: TRBJ1-5
d_gene: TRBD1
CDR3nt: TGTGCCATCAACCCTATTACAGGGGAGGTCAATCAGCCCCAGCATTTT
CDR3aa: CAINPITGEVNQPQHF

v_gene: TRBV3-1/TRBV3-2
abundance: -
j_gene: TRBJ1-2
d_gene: TRBD1
CDR3nt: TGTGCCAGCAGCCCCAGGGGGAGGAGCTATGGCTACACCTTC
CDR3aa: CASSPRGRSYGYTF

v_gene: TRBV7-7
abundance: -
j_gene: TRBJ2-5
d_gene: TRBD1
CDR3nt: TGTGCCAGCAGCTTAGCCGGGACAGGGAGGGGAGAGACCCAGTACTTC
CDR3aa: CASSLAGTGRGETQYF

v_gene: TRBV19
abundance: -
j_gene: TRBJ2-1
d_gene: TRBD2
CDR3nt: TGTGCCAGTAGTACTGCACTAGCGGGGGAGCAGTTCTTC
CDR3aa: CASSTALAGEQFF

v_gene: TRBV6-2/TRBV6-3
abundance: once
j_gene: TRBJ2-7
d_gene: TRBD2
CDR3nt: TGTGCCAGCAGTTATAGGCTAGCGGGAGAATACTCCTACGAGCAGTACTTC
CDR3aa: CASSYRLAGEYSYEQYF

v_gene: TRBV19
abundance: -
j_gene: TRBJ2-7
d_gene: TRBD2
CDR3nt: TGTGCCAGTAGCAAGACTAGCGCTACCTACGAGCAGTACTTC
CDR3aa: CASSKTSATYEQYF

v_gene: TRBV30
abundance: -
j_gene: TRBJ1-5
d_gene: TRBD1
CDR3nt: TGTGCCTGGCGACAGGGGGGTTCTCAGCCCCAGCATTTT
CDR3aa: CAWRQGGSQPQHF

v_gene: TRBV27
abundance: -
j_gene: TRBJ2-1
d_gene: -
CDR3nt: TGTGCCAGCAGTTTCCAGGGGTGGGAGTTCTTC
CDR3aa: CASSFQGWEFF

v_gene: TRBV28
abundance: -
j_gene: TRBJ1-2
d_gene: -
CDR3nt: TGTGCCAGCAGTTTTTCGGGGGGCAGCTATGGCTACACCTTC
CDR3aa: CASSFSGGSYGYTF

v_gene: TRBV30
abundance: -
j_gene: TRBJ1-5
d_gene: -
CDR3nt: TGTGCCTGGAGTGTCGGGTCCAAGGGCAATCAGCCCCAGCATTTT
CDR3aa: CAWSVGSKGNQPQHF